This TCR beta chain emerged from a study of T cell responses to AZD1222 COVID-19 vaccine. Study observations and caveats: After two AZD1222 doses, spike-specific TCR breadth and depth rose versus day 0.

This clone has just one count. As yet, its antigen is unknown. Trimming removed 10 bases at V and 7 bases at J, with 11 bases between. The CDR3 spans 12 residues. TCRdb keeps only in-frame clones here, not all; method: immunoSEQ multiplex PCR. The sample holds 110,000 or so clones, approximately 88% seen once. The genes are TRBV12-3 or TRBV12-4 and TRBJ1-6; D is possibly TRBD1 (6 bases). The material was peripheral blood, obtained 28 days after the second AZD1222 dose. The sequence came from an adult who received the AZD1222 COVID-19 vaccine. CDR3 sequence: CAITRGNSPLHF. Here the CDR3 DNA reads TGTGCCATCACGAGGGGGAATTCACCCCTCCACTTT.